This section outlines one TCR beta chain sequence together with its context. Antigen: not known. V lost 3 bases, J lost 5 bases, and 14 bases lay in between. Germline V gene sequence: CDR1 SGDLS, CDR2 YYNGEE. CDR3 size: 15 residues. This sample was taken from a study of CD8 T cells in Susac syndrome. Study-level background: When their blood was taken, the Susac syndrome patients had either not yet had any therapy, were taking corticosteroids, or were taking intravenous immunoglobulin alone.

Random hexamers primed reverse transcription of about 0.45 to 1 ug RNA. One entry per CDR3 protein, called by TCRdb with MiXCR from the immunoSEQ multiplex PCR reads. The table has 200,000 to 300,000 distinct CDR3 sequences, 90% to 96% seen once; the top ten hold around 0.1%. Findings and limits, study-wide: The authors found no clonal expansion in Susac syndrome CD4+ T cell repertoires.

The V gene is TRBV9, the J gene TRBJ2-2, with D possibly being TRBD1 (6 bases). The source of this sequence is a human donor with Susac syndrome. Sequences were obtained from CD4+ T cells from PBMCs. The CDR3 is CASSARQDRTGELFF. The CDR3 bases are TGTGCCAGCAGCGCCCGACAGGATCGGACCGGGGAGCTGTTTTTT.